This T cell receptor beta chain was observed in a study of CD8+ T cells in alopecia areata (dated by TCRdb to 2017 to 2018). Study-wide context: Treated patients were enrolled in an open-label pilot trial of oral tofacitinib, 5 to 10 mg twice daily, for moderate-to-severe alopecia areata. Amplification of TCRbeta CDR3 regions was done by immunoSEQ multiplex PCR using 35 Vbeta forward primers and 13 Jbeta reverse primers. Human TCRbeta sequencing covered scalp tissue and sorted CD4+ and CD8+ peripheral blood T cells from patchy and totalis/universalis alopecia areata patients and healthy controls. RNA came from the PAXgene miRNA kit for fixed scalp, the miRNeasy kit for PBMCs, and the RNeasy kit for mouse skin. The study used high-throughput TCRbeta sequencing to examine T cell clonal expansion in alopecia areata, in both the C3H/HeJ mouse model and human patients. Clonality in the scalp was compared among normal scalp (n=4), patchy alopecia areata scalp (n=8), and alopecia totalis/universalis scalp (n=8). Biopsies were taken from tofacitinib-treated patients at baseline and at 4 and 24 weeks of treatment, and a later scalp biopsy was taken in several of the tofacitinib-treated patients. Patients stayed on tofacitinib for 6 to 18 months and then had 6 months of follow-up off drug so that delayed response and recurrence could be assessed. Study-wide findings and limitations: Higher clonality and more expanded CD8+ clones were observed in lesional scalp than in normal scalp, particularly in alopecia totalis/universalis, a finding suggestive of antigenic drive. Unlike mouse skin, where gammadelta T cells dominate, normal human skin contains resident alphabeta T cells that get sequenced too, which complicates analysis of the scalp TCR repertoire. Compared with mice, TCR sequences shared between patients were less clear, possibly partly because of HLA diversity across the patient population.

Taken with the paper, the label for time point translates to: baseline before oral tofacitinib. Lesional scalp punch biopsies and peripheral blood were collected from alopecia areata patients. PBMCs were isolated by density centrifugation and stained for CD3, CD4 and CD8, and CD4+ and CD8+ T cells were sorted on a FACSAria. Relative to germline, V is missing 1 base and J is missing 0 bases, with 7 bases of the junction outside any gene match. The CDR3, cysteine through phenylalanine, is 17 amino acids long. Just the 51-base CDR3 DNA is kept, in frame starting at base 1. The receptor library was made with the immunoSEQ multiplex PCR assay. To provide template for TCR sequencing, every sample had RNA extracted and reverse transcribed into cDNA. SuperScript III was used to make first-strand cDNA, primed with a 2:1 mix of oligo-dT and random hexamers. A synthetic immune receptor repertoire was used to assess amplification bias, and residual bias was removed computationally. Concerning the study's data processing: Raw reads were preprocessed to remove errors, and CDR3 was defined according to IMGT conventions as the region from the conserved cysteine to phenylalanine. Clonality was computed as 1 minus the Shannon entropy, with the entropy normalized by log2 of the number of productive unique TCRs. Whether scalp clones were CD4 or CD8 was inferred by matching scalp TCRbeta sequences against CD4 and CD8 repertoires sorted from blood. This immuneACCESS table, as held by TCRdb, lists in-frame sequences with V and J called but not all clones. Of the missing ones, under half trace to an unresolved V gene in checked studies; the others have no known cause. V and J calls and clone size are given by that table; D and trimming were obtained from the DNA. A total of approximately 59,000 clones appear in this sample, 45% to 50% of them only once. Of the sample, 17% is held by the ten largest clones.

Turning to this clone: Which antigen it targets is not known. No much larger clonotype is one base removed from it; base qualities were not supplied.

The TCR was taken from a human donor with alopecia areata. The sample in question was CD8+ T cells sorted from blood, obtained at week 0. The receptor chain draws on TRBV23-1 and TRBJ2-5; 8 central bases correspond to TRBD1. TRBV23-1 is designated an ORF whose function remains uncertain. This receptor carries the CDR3 CASSQLAGTGDQETQYF. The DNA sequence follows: TGCGCCAGCAGTCAATTGGCCGGGACAGGTGACCAAGAGACCCAGTACTTC.